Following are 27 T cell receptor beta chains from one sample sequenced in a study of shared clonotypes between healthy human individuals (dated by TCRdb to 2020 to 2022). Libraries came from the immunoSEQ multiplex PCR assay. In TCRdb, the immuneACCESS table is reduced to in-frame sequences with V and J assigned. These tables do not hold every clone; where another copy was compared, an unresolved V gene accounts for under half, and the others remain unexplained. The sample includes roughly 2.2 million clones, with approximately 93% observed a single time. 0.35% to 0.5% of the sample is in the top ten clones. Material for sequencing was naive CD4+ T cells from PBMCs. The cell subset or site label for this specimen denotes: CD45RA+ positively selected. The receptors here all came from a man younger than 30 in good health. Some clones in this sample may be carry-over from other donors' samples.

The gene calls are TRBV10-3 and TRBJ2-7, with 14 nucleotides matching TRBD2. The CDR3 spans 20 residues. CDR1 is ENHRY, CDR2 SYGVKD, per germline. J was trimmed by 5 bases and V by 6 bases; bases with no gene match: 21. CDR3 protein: CAIRKKQGTSGRGEGNEQYF. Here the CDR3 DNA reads TGTGCCATCAGGAAAAAACAGGGGACTAGCGGGAGAGGGGAGGGGAACGAGCAGTACTTC.

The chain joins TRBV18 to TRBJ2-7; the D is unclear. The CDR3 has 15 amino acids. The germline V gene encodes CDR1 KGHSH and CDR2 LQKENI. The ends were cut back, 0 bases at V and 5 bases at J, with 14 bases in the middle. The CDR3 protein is CASSPPAAGFDEQYF. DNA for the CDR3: TGTGCCAGCTCACCACCGGCAGCCGGTTTCGACGAGCAGTACTTC. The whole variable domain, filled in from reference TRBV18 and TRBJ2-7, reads NAGVMQNPRHLVRRRGQEARLRCSPMKGHSHVYWYRQLPEEGLKFMVYLQKENIIDESGMPKERFSAEFPKEGPSILRIQQVVRGDSAAYFCASSPPAAGFDEQYFGPGTRLTVT.

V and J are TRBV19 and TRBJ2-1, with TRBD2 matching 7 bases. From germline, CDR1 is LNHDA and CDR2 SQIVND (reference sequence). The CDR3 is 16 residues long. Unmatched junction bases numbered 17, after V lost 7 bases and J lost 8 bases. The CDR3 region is CASNRRVAGDFDEQFF. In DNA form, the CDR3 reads TGTGCCAGTAATCGTAGAGTGGCGGGAGATTTCGATGAGCAGTTCTTC.

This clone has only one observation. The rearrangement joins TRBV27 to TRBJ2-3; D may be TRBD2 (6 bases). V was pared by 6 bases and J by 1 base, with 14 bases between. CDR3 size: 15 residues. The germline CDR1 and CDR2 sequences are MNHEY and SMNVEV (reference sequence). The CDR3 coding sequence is TGTGCCAGCAGCCCCCTAGCGTTGGGCACAGATACGCAGTATTTT. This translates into CASSPLALGTDTQYF.

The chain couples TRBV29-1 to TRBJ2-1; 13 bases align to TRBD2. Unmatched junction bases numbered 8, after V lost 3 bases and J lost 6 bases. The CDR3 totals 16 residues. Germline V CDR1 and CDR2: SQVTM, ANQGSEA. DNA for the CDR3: TGCAGCGTTGAGAGGACTAGCGGGAGTATCCGCAATGAGCAGTTCTTC. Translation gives CSVERTSGSIRNEQFF.

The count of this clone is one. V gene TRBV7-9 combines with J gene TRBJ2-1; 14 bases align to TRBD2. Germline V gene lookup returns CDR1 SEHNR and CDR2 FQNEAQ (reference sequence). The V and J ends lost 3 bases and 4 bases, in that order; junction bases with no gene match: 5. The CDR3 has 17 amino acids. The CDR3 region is CASSFLRLAGGYNEQFF. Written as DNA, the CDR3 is TGTGCCAGCAGCTTCCTCCGACTAGCGGGAGGGTACAATGAGCAGTTCTTC.

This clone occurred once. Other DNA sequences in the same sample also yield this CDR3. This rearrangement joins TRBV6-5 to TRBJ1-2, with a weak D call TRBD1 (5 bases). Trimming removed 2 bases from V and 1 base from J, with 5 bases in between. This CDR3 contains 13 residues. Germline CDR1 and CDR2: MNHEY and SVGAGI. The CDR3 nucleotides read TGTGCCAGCAGTTACCAGGGTAACTATGGCTACACCTTC. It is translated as CASSYQGNYGYTF.

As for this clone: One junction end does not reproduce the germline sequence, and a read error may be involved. The CDR3, as DNA: TGTGCCAGCAGCCTAACGAAGGGACTAGCGTCTGGGGACATTCAGTACTTC. It specifies CASSLTKGLASGDIQYF. The rearrangement joins TRBV7-3 to TRBJ2-4; 10 nucleotides align to TRBD2. The germline gives CDR1 SGHTA, CDR2 FQGTGA. There are 17 residues in the CDR3.

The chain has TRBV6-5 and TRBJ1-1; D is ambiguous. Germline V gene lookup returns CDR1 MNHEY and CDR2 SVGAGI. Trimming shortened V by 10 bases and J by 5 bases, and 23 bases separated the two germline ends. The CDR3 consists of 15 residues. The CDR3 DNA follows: TGTGCCACCCAACCTGGGAGGCGGTTAGGTACTGAAGCTTTCTTT. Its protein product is CATQPGRRLGTEAFF.

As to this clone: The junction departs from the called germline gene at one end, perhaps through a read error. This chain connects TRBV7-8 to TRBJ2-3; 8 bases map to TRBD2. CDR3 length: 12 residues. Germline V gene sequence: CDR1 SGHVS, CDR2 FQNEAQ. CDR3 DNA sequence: TGTGCCAGCAGCTTAGTCGGGGGGGCTCGGAATTTT. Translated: CASSLVGGARNF.

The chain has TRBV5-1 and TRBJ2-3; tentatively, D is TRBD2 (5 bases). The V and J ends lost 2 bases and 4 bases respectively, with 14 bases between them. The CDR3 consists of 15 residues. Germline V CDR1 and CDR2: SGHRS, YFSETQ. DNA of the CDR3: TGCGCCAGCAGCTTTCAGCCGGAGCGGCCAGATACGCAGTATTTT. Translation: CASSFQPERPDTQYF.

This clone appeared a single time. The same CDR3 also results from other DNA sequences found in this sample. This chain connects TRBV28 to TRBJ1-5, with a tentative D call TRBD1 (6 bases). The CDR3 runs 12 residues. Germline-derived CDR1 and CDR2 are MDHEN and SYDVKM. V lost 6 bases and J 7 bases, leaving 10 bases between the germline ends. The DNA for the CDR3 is TGTGCCAGCAGGGTAGGGGGACAGCCCCAGCATTTT. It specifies CASRVGGQPQHF.

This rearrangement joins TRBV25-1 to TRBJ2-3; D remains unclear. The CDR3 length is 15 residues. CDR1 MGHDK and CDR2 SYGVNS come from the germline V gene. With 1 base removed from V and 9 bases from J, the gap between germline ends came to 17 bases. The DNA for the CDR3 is TGTGCCAGCAGTGAATCCATCTGCTCGCTGTTAACGCAGTATTTT. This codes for CASSESICSLLTQYF.

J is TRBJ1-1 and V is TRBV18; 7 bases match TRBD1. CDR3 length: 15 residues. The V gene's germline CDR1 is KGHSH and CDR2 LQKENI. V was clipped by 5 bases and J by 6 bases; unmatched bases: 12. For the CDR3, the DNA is TGTGCCAGCTCATCCGATGGAGGGGGCCTTGCTGAAGCTTTCTTT. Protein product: CASSSDGGGLAEAFF.

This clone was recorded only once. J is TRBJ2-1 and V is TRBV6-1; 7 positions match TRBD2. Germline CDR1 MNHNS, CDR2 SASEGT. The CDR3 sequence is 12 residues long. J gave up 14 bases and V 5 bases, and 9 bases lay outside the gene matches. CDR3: CASSITREMKFF. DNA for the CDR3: TGTGCCAGCAGTATCACGCGGGAGATGAAGTTCTTC.

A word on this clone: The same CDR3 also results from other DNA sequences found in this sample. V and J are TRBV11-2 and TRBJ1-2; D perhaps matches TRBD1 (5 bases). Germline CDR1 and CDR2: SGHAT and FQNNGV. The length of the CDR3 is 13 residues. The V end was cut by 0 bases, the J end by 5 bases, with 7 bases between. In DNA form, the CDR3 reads TGTGCCAGCAGCTTAGATCGGGGGTATGGCTACACCTTC. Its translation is CASSLDRGYGYTF.

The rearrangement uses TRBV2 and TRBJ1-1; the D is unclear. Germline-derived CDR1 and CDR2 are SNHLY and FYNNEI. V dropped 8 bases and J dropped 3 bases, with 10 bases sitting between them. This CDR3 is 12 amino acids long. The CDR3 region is CASGERYTEAFF. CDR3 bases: TGTGCCAGCGGAGAGAGATACACTGAAGCTTTCTTT.

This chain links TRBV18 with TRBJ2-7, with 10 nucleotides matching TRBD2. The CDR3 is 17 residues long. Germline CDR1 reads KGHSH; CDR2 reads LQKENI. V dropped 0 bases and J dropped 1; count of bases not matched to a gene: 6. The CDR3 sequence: CASSPPGLAAGSYEQYF. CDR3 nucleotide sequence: TGTGCCAGCTCACCACCTGGACTAGCGGCCGGTTCCTACGAGCAGTACTTC.

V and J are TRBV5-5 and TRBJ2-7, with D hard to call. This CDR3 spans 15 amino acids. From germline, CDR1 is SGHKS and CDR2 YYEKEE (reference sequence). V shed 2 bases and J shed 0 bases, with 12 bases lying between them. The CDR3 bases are TGTGCCAGCAGCTTCAGATTTATGAGCTCCTACGAGCAGTACTTC. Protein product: CASSFRFMSSYEQYF.

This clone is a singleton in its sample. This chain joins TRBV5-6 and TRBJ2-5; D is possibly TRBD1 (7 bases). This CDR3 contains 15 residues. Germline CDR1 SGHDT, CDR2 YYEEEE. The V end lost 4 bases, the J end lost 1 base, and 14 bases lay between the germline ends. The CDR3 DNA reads TGTGCCAGCAGCACGGCGGGACAGCTCCAAGAGACCCAGTACTTC. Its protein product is CASSTAGQLQETQYF.

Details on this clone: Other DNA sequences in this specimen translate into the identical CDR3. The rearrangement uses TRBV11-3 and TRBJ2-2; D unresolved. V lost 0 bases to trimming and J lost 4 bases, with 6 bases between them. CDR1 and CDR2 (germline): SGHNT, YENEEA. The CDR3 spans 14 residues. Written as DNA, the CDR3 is TGTGCCAGCAGCTTAGAATTGGGCACCGGGGAGCTGTTTTTT. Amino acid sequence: CASSLELGTGELFF.

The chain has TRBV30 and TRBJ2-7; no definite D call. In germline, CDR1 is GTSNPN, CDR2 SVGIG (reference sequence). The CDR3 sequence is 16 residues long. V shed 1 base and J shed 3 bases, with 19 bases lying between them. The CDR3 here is CAWSALQGRPYYEQYF. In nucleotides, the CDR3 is TGTGCCTGGAGTGCTCTTCAAGGGCGACCGTACTACGAGCAGTACTTC.

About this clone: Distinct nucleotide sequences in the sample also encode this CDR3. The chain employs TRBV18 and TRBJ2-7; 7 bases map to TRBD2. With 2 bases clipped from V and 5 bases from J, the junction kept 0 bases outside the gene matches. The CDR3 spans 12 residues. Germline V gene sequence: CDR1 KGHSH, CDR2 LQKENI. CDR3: CASSPGGDEQYF. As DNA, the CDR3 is TGTGCCAGCTCACCAGGGGGGGACGAGCAGTACTTC.

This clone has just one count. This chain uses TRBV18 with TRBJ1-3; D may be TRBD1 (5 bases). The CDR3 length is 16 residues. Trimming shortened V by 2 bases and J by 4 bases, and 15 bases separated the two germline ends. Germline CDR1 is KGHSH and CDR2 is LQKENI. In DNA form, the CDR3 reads TGTGCCAGCTCACCAGTGGGGGGGTCCTTCGGAAACACCATATATTTT. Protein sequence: CASSPVGGSFGNTIYF.

CDR3 residues: CASSWGRSNEKLFF. The CDR3 DNA sequence: TGTGCCAGCAGCTGGGGGAGGTCCAATGAAAAACTGTTTTTT. The chain joins TRBV7-9 to TRBJ1-4, with D possibly TRBD1 on 5 matching bases. Germline V gene data show CDR1 as SEHNR and CDR2 as FQNEAQ (reference sequence). The V and J ends lost 4 bases and 5 bases respectively, with 11 bases between them. This CDR3 comprises 14 residues.

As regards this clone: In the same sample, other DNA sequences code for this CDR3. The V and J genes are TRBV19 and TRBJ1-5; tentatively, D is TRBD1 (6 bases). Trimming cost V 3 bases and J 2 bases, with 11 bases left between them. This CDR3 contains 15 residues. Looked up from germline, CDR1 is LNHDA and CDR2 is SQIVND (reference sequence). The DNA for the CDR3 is TGTGCCAGTAGTATTGTAAGGGGGGGCAATCAGCCCCAGCATTTT. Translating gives CASSIVRGGNQPQHF.

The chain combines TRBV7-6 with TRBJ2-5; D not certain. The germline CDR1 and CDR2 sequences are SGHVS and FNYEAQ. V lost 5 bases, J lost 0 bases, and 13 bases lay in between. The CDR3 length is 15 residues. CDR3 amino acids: CASSPDGRNQETQYF. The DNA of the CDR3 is TGTGCCAGCAGCCCAGATGGGCGGAACCAAGAGACCCAGTACTTC.